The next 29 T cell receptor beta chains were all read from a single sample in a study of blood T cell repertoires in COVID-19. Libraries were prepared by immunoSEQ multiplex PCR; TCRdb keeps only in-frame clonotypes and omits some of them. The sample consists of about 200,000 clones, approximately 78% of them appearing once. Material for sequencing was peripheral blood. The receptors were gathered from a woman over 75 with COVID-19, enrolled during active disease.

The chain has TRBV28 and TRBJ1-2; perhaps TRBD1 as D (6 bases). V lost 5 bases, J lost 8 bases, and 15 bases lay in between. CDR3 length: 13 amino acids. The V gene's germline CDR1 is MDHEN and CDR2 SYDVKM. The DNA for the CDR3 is TGTGCCAGCAGTCTCCGACAGGTTCACGGCTACACCTTC. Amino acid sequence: CASSLRQVHGYTF.

The chain's CDR3 is CASSYLAGEAFF. As DNA, the CDR3 is TGTGCCAGCTCTTACCTAGCAGGTGAAGCTTTCTTT. The rearrangement uses TRBV18 and TRBJ1-1; D remains ambiguous. CDR1 is KGHSH, CDR2 LQKENI, per germline. CDR3 length: 12 residues. V was pared by 6 bases and J by 7 bases, with 12 bases between. Full variable domain (outside the CDR3, taken from reference TRBV18 and TRBJ1-1): NAGVMQNPRHLVRRRGQEARLRCSPMKGHSHVYWYRQLPEEGLKFMVYLQKENIIDESGMPKERFSAEFPKEGPSILRIQQVVRGDSAAYFCASSYLAGEAFFGQGTRLTVV.

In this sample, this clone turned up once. This CDR3 is CASSLATAYEQYF. For the CDR3, the DNA is TGTGCCAGCAGTCTAGCGACAGCCTACGAGCAGTACTTC. The genes are TRBV6-5 and TRBJ2-7, with a tentative D call TRBD2 (6 bases). Germline lookup yields CDR1 MNHEY and CDR2 SVGAGI. V was trimmed by 5 bases and J by 2 bases, leaving 10 bases between them. This CDR3 spans 13 amino acids.

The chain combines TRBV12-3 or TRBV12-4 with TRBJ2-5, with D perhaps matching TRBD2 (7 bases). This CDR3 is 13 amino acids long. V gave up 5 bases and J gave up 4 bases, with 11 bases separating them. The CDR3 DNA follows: TGTGCCAGCAGTAGGGGGGGGGTAGAGACCCAGTACTTC. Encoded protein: CASSRGGVETQYF.

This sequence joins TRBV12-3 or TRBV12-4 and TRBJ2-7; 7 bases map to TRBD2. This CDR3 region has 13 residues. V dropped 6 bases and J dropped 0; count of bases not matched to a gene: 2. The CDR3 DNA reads TGTGCCAGCAGCCCGGGGGGCTCCTACGAGCAGTACTTC. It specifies CASSPGGSYEQYF.

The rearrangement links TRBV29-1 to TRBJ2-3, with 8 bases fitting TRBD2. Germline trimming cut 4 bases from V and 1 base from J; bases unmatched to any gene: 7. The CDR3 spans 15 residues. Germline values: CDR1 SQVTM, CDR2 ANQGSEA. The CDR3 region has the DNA TGCAGCGTTGCCCAGCGGGGGCGGGGCACAGATACGCAGTATTTT. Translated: CSVAQRGRGTDTQYF.

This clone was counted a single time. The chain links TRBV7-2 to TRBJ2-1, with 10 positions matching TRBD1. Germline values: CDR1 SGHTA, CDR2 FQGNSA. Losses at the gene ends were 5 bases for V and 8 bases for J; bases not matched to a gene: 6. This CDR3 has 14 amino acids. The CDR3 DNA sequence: TGTGCCAGCAGCCGGAGGGACAGGGGTGATGAGCAGTTCTTC. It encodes CASSRRDRGDEQFF.

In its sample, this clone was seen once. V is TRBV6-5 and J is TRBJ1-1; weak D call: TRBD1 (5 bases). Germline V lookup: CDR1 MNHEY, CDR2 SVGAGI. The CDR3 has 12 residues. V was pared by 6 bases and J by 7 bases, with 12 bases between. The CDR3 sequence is CASRRGGSEAFF. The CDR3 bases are TGTGCCAGCAGGCGGGGGGGGAGTGAAGCTTTCTTT.

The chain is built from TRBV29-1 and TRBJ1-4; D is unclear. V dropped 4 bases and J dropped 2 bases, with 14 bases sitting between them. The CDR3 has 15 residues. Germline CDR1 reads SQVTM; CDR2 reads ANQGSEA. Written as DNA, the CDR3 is TGCAGCGTTGTTATTCCTACCCCTACTAATGAAAAACTGTTTTTT. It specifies CSVVIPTPTNEKLFF.

The DNA of the CDR3 is TGTGCCAGCAGCTTGAAAGCCGCGCTGATGATGACTAATGAAAAACTGTTTTTT. Translated: CASSLKAALMMTNEKLFF. The V and J genes are TRBV5-5 and TRBJ1-4, with no clear D. V was shortened by 1 base and J by 2 bases, with 18 bases between the two germline ends. This CDR3 is 18 amino acids long. Germline-derived CDR1 and CDR2 are SGHKS and YYEKEE (reference sequence).

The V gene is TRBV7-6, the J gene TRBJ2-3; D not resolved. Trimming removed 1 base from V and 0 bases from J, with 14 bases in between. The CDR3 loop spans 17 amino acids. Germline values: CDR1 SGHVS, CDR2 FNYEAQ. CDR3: CASSLVSSLTSTDTQYF. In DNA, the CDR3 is TGTGCCAGCAGCTTAGTGTCTTCACTTACGAGCACAGATACGCAGTATTTT.

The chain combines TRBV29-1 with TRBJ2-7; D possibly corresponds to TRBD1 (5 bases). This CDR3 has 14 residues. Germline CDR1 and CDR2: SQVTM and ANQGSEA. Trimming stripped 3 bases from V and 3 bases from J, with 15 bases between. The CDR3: CSVEVGQGRYEQYF. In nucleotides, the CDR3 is TGCAGCGTTGAGGTAGGGCAGGGTCGCTACGAGCAGTACTTC.

The CDR3 nucleotides read TGCAGCGTTGACCCGACAGGGGGCTCTGGAAACACCATATATTTT. This translates into CSVDPTGGSGNTIYF. The rearrangement joins TRBV29-1 to TRBJ1-3, with 9 bases aligning to TRBD1. The CDR3 is 15 residues long. Germline V gene data show CDR1 as SQVTM and CDR2 as ANQGSEA. With V trimmed by 3 bases and J by 0 bases, 3 bases remained unmatched. Complete variable domain (other parts from reference TRBV29-1 and TRBJ1-3): SAVISQKPSRDICQRGTSLTIQCQVDSQVTMMFWYRQQPGQSLTLIATANQGSEATYESGFVIDKFPISRPNLTFSTLTVSNMSPEDSSIYLCSVDPTGGSGNTIYFGEGSWLTVV.

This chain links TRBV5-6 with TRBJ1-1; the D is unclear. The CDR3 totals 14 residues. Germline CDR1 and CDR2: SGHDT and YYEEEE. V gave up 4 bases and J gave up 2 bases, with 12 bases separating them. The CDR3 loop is CASSTKRLNTEAFF. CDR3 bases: TGTGCCAGCAGCACCAAGCGCCTAAACACTGAAGCTTTCTTT.

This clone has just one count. In nucleotides, the CDR3 is TGTGCCAGCAGCCAAGGAGTTAGCGGGGGCCCCCGAGAGACCCAGTACTTC. This sequence encodes CASSQGVSGGPRETQYF. The gene calls are TRBV3-1 (or the pseudogene TRBV3-2) and TRBJ2-5; the match to TRBD2 covers 9 bases. Germline CDR1 and CDR2: LGHDT and YNNKEL (reference sequence). The V and J ends lost 1 base and 4 bases, in that order; junction bases with no gene match: 10. This CDR3 spans 17 amino acids.

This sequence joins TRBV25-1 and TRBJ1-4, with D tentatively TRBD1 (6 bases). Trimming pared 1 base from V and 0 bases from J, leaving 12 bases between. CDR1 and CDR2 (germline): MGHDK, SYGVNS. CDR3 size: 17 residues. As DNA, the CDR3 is TGTGCCAGCAGTGAATCGGGGAGGGGGGCAACTAATGAAAAACTGTTTTTT. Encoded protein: CASSESGRGATNEKLFF.

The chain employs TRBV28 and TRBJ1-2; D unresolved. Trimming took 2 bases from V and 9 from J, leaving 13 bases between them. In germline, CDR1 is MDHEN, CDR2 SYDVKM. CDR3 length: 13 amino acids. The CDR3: CASSLPPTGRYTF. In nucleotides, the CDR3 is TGTGCCAGCAGTTTACCCCCCACGGGTCGCTACACCTTC.

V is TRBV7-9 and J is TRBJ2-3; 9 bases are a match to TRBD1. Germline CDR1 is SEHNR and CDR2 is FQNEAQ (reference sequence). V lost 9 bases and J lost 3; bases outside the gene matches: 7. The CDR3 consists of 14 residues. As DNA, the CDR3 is TGTGCCAGGGGTACAGGGGGCATTACAGATACGCAGTATTTT. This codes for CARGTGGITDTQYF.

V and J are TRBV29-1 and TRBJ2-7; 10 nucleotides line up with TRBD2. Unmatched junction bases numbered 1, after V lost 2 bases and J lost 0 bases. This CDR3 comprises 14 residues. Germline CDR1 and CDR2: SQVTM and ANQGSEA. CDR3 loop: CSVETSGASYEQYF. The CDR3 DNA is TGCAGCGTTGAAACTAGCGGGGCCTCCTACGAGCAGTACTTC.

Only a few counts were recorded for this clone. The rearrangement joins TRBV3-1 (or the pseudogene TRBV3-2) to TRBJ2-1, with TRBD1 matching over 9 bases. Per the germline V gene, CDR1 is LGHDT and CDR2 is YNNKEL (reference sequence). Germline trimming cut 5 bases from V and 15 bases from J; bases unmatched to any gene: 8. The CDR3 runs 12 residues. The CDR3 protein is CASSLKGTGPFF. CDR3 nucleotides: TGTGCCAGCAGCTTAAAGGGGACAGGGCCGTTCTTC.

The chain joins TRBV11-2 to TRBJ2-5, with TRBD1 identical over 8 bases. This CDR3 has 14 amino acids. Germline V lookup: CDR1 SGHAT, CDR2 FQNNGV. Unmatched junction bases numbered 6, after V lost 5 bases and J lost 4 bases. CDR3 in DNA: TGTGCCAGCAGCGAACAGGGGGTAGGAGAGACCCAGTACTTC. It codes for CASSEQGVGETQYF.

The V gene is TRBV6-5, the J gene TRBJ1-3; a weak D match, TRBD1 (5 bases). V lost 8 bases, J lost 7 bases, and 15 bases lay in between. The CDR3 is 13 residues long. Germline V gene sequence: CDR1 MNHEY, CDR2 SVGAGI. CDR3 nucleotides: TGTGCCAGCGACAGTTTCTTTCTGAACACCATATATTTT. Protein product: CASDSFFLNTIYF.

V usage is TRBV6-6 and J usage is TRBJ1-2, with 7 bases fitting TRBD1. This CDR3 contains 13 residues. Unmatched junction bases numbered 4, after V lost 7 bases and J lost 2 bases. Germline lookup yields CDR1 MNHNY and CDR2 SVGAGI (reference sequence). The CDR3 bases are TGTGCCAGCATCTCACAGGGGAACTATGGCTACACCTTC. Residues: CASISQGNYGYTF.

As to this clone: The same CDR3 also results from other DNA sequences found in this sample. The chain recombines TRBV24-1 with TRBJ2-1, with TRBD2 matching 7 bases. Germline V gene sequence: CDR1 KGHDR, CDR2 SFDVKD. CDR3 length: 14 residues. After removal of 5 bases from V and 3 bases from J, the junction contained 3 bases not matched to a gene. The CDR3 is CATSVGGSYNEQFF. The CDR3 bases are TGTGCCACCAGTGTAGGCGGGAGCTACAATGAGCAGTTCTTC.

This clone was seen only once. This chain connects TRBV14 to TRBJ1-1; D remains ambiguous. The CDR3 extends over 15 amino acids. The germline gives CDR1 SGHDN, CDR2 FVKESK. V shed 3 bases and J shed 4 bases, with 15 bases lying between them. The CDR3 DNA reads TGTGCCAGCAGCCAGTCAAACATCCGTGGCACTGAAGCTTTCTTT. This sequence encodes CASSQSNIRGTEAFF.

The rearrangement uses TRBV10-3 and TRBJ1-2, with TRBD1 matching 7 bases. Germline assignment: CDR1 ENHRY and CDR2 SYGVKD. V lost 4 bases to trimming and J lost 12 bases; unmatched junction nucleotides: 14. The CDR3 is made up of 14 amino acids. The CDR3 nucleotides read TGTGCCATCAGTGGTGGAGACAGGGCCGTGGGGAACACCTTC. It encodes CAISGGDRAVGNTF.

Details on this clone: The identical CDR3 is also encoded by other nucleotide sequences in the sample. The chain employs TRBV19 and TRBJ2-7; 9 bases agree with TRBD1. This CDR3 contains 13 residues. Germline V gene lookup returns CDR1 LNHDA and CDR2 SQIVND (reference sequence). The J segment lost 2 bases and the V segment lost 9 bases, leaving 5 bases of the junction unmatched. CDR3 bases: TGTGCCAGCCGGAGACAGGGGGCCTACGAGCAGTACTTC. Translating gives CASRRQGAYEQYF. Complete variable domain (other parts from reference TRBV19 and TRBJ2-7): DGGITQSPKYLFRKEGQNVTLSCEQNLNHDAMYWYRQDPGQGLRLIYYSQIVNDFQKGDIAEGYSVSREKKESFPLTVTSAQKNPTAFYLCASRRQGAYEQYFGPGTRLTVT.

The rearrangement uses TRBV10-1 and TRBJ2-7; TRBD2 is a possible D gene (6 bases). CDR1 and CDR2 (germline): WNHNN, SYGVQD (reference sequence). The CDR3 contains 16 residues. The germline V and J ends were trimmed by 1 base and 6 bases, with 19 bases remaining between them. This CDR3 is CASSEFSAGVICEQYF. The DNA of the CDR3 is TGCGCCAGCAGTGAGTTTTCAGCGGGTGTTATCTGCGAGCAGTACTTC.

The CDR3 sequence is CASSLEGTGSSYEQYF. The CDR3 nucleotides are TGTGCCAGCAGTTTGGAGGGGACAGGATCCTCCTACGAGCAGTACTTC. This chain uses TRBV28 with TRBJ2-7; TRBD1 matches at 8 bases. J was trimmed by 0 bases and V by 3 bases; bases with no gene match: 7. Germline V gene lookup returns CDR1 MDHEN and CDR2 SYDVKM. This CDR3 comprises 16 residues.